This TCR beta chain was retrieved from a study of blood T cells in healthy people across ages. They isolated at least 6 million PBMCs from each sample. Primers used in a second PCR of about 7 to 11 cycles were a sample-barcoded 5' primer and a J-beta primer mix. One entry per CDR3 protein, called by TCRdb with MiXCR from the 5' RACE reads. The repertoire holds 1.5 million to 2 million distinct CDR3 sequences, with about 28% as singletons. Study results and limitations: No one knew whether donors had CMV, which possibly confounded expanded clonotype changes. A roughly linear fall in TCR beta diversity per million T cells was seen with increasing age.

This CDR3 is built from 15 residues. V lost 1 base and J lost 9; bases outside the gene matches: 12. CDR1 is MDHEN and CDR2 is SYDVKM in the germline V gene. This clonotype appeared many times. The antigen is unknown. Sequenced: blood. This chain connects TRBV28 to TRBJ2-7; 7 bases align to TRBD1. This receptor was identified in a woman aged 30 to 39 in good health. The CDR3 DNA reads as TGTGCCAGCAGTTTATATAGGGGACAGAGGTCGGGGCAGTACTTC. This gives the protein CASSLYRGQRSGQYF.